The rows below give T cell receptor beta chains drawn from one sample of a study of T cells in Graves' hyperthyroidism and ophthalmopathy. A single record per CDR3 protein comes from TCRdb applying MiXCR to the multiplex PCR reads. This sample has 500,000 to 650,000 distinct CDR3 sequences, with about 14% found just once. Sequenced material: blood. The receptors here all came from a woman between 45 and 60 years old with Graves' ophthalmopathy. Each CDR3 is given with its conserved first and last residue. The D gene is left open where the match is weak. Part of the rows lack a size; the others show once, few, many or a class for expanded clones.

CDR3 length	V gene	J gene	D gene	clone size	CDR3 DNA	CDR3 protein
17	TRBV6-1	TRBJ2-7	NA	NA	TGTGCCAGCAGTCCTATATCAGGGGACACCTTCTCCTACGAGCAGTACTTC	CASSPISGDTFSYEQYF
16	TRBV2	TRBJ2-6	TRBD1	few	TGTGCCAGCAGGACAGGGGGCCCCTCTGGGGCCAACGTCCTGACTTTC	CASRTGGPSGANVLTF
14	TRBV20-1	TRBJ2-3	NA	many	TGCAGTGCTGACGGGACCCAAAGGGTAAATACGCAGTATTTT	CSADGTQRVNTQYF
15	TRBV9	TRBJ2-2	NA	NA	TGTGCCAGCAGCGTAGTAGGGGATAGCACCGGGGAGCTGTTTTTT	CASSVVGDSTGELFF
11	TRBV6-2/TRBV6-3	TRBJ2-7	NA	many	TGTGCCAGCAGTCACGGAGGCGAGCAGTACTTC	CASSHGGEQYF
12	TRBV7-9	TRBJ2-2	NA	many	TGTGCCAGCAGTTCGGTGGCCGGGGAGCTGTTTTTT	CASSSVAGELFF
15	TRBV7-9	TRBJ1-5	TRBD1	NA	TGTGCCAGCAGCCAACAGGGGAGCCGGGATCAGCCCCAGCATTTT	CASSQQGSRDQPQHF
14	TRBV10-3	TRBJ2-7	TRBD2	many	TGTGCCATCAGCCCGGGACTAGCGGGAGATGAGCAGTACTTC	CAISPGLAGDEQYF
15	TRBV7-9	TRBJ1-5	NA	NA	TGTGCCAGCAGCCCCCTCTCGACTAGCAATCAGCCCCAGCATTTT	CASSPLSTSNQPQHF
19	TRBV28	TRBJ2-1	TRBD2	NA	TGTGCCAGCAGTTCAACCCTCGGACTAGCGGGAGGTAGCTACAATGAGCAGTTCTTC	CASSSTLGLAGGSYNEQFF
15	TRBV2	TRBJ1-4	TRBD1	few	TGTGCCAGCCAGGGGGGGGGGACAACTAATGAAAAACTGTTTTTT	CASQGGGTTNEKLFF
12	TRBV29-1	TRBJ2-3	NA	few	TGCAGCGTTGACGCCGGGACAGATACGCAGTATTTT	CSVDAGTDTQYF
11	TRBV30	TRBJ2-3	TRBD2	many	TGTGCCTGGAGGATAGCGGGAGGGCAGTATTTT	CAWRIAGGQYF
15	TRBV27	TRBJ2-7	NA	many	TGTGCCAGCAGTTTATCCACGACAGAATCCTACGAGCAGTACTTC	CASSLSTTESYEQYF
13	TRBV19	TRBJ2-7	NA	few	TGTGCCAGTAGTACAGGACCAGTCTACGAGCAGTACTTC	CASSTGPVYEQYF
13	TRBV24-1	TRBJ2-5	NA	many	TGTGCCACCAGTGATGGGGGACAAGAGACCCAGTACTTC	CATSDGGQETQYF